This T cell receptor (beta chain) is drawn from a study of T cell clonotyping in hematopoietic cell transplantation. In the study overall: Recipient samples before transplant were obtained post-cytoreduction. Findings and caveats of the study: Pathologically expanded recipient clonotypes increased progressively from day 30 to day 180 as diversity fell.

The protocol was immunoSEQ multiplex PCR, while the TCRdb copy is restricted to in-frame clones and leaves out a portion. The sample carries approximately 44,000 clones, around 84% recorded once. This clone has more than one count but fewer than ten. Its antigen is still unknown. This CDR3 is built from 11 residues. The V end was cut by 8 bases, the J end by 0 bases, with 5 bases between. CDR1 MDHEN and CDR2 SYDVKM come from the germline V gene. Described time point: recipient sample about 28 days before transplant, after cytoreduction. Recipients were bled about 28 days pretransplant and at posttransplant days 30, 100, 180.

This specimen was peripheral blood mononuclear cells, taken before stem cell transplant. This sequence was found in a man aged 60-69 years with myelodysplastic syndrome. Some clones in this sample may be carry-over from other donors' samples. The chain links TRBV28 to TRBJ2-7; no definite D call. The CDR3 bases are TGTGCCAGCGAAAGCTCCTACGAGCAGTACTTC. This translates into CASESSYEQYF.